This is a list of T cell receptor beta chains from one sample in a study of vaccination and CD4 T cells after COVID-19. The antigens these receptors bind are not known. TCRdb reanalysed the PCR reads using MiXCR and keeps one entry per CDR3 protein. The table has about 13,000 distinct CDR3 sequences, 35% seen once; the top ten hold 9.5% to 13%. The sample was CD4+ T cells from blood, cultured in vitro. The receptors were sampled from a human donor who had recovered from COVID-19. The CDR3 runs from the conserved cysteine through the conserved F or W. The order of the fields is D gene, V gene, J gene, CDR3 length, clone size, CDR3 DNA, CDR3 protein. D genes are given only for firm matches. Where a row states a size, it is once, few, many or the class of an expanded clone; other rows omit it.

>-|TRBV10-3|TRBJ1-5|16|few
TGTGCCATCAGTGAAGGTTTCGGGGCTAGCAATCAGCCCCAGCATTTT
CAISEGFGASNQPQHF
>TRBD1|TRBV12-3/TRBV12-4|TRBJ1-1|15|-
TGTGCCAGCAGTTTCTCGGACAGGGGGTCCACTGAAGCTTTCTTT
CASSFSDRGSTEAFF
>-|TRBV6-2/TRBV6-3|TRBJ1-2|14|large
TGTGCCAGCAGACTGGATGGATCCCCCTATGGCTACACCTTC
CASRLDGSPYGYTF
>TRBD1|TRBV6-1|TRBJ2-7|14|-
TGTGCCAGCAGACGGACAGGGCAAACCTACGAGCAGTACTTC
CASRRTGQTYEQYF
>-|TRBV7-9|TRBJ2-5|16|-
TGTGCCAGCAGCTTAGGCACGGACAGTCTCCAAGAGACCCAGTACTTC
CASSLGTDSLQETQYF
>-|TRBV28|TRBJ1-2|11|-
TGTGCCAGCAGTCTTTGGGGGGGCTACACCTTC
CASSLWGGYTF
>-|TRBV6-4|TRBJ2-7|13|-
TGTGCCAGCAAGAAGGATTATTCCTACGAGCAGTACTTC
CASKKDYSYEQYF
>-|TRBV10-3|TRBJ2-5|16|-
TGTGCCATCAGTGAGTCGACACGAGACCGCCAAGGGACCCAGTACTTC
CAISESTRDRQGTQYF
>-|TRBV28|TRBJ1-6|13|few
TGTGCCAGCAATCCCTACGTGGATTCACCCCTCCACTTT
CASNPYVDSPLHF
>TRBD1|TRBV20-1|TRBJ2-3|15|-
TGCAGTGCACACGACCGGGACAGGGTCAAGGATACGCAGTATTTT
CSAHDRDRVKDTQYF
>-|TRBV7-2|TRBJ2-2|15|-
TGTGCCAGCAGCCGAAGACTAGCGAACACCGGGGAGCTGTTTTTT
CASSRRLANTGELFF
>TRBD2|TRBV19|TRBJ2-5|15|-
TGTGCCAGTAGTATTCTGGGGCGGGAGAAAGAGACCCAGTACTTC
CASSILGREKETQYF
>-|TRBV14|TRBJ2-1|17|-
TGTGCCAGCAGCCAAGATTACTTCGGGGCAGGAAGGAATGAGCAGTTCTTC
CASSQDYFGAGRNEQFF
>TRBD2|TRBV7-2|TRBJ2-5|18|-
TGTGCCAGCAGCTTAGTACTAGCGGGAGGGCCAGTGGAGGAGACCCAGTACTTC
CASSLVLAGGPVEETQYF
>-|TRBV20-1|TRBJ1-2|15|-
TGCAGTGCTAGAGAAACAGGGATAAGCGACTATGGCTACACCTTC
CSARETGISDYGYTF
>TRBD2|TRBV5-1|TRBJ2-2|15|-
TGCGCCAGCAGCTTGGCGGCTAGCGGGACGGGGGAGCTGTTTTTT
CASSLAASGTGELFF
>-|TRBV7-2|TRBJ2-1|15|-
TGTGCCAGCAGCCCCGAGGCGCCTACTAACAATGAGCAGTTCTTC
CASSPEAPTNNEQFF
>-|TRBV2|TRBJ1-6|14|few
TGTGCCAGCAAAGTTCAGGGAAGGAATTCACCCCTCCACTTT
CASKVQGRNSPLHF
>-|TRBV6-1|TRBJ2-1|14|-
TGTGCCACTTCCCGGGACCAACTGCGTAATGAGCAGTTCTTC
CATSRDQLRNEQFF
>TRBD2|TRBV11-3|TRBJ2-1|15|-
TGTGCCAGCAGCCTGACTAGCGGGAGGGCCCATGAGCAGTTCTTC
CASSLTSGRAHEQFF
>TRBD1|TRBV28|TRBJ1-4|12|-
TGTGCCAGCGGAGGACAGGGAGAAAAACTGTTTTTT
CASGGQGEKLFF
>-|TRBV27|TRBJ2-2|15|few
TGTGCCAGCAGTTGGACGGCTAGATTGGCCGGGGAGCTGTTTTTT
CASSWTARLAGELFF
>-|TRBV2|TRBJ1-4|13|-
TGTGCCAGCAGTGGGGGGAGGGGTGAAAAACTGTTTTTT
CASSGGRGEKLFF
>TRBD2|TRBV20-1|TRBJ2-3|16|-
TGCAGTGCGGTTTCCGCACTAGCGGGAGTAGCAGATACGCAGTATTTT
CSAVSALAGVADTQYF
>-|TRBV6-2/TRBV6-3|TRBJ1-5|12|few
TGTGCCAGCGGGGCGGTCAATCAGCCCCAGCATTTT
CASGAVNQPQHF
>-|TRBV2|TRBJ2-1|13|-
TGTGCCAGCAATTCTCTAAGCTCAGGTGAGCAGTTCTTC
CASNSLSSGEQFF